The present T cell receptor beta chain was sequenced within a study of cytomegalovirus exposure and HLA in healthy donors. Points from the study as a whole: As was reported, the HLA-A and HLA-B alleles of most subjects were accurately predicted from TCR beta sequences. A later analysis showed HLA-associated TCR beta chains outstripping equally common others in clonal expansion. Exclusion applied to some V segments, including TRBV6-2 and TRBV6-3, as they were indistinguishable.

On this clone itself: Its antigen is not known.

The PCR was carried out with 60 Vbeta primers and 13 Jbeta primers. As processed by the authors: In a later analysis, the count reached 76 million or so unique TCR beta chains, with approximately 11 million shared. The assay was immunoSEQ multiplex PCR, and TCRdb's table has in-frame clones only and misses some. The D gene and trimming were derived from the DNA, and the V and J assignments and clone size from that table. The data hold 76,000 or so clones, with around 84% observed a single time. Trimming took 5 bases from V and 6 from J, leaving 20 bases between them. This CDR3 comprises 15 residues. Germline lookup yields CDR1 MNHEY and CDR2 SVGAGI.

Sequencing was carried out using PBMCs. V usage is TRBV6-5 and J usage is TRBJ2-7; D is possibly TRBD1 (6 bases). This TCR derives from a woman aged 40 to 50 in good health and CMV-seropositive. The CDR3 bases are TGTGCCAGCAGTACAACAGGGCCGCCTGGGAGCGAGCAGTACTTC. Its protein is CASSTTGPPGSEQYF.